This is a list of T cell receptor beta chains from one sample in a study of radiotherapy plus CTLA-4 blockade in lung cancer. Using immunoSEQ multiplex PCR, the repertoire was profiled, and TCRdb retains in-frame clones only, with some absent. The sample has about 77,000 clones, roughly 74% seen once. This specimen was peripheral blood, taken from a patient treated with radiotherapy plus ipilimumab. Receptors originate from a human donor with non-small cell lung cancer whose response to radiotherapy plus ipilimumab could not be evaluated. CDR3s include the opening cysteine and the closing phenylalanine or tryptophan. The D gene is left open where the match is weak. The size of a clone is reported for some rows only, either as once, few or many, or as a class for expanded clones.

CDR3 length: 15
J gene: TRBJ2-2
V gene: TRBV4-3
D gene: TRBD1
clone size: NA
CDR3 DNA: TGCGCCAGCAGCCACGATAGGGGGCTTATCGGGGAGCTGTTTTTT
CDR3 protein: CASSHDRGLIGELFF

CDR3 length: 14
J gene: TRBJ2-2
V gene: TRBV18
D gene: NA
clone size: few
CDR3 DNA: TGTGCCAGCTCGATCCGGGACACCACCGGGGAGCTGTTTTTT
CDR3 protein: CASSIRDTTGELFF

CDR3 length: 15
J gene: TRBJ2-3
V gene: TRBV18
D gene: NA
clone size: NA
CDR3 DNA: TGTGCCAGCTCACCACCGGTCGGGGGCACAGATACGCAGTATTTT
CDR3 protein: CASSPPVGGTDTQYF

CDR3 length: 13
J gene: TRBJ2-1
V gene: TRBV29-1
D gene: NA
clone size: NA
CDR3 DNA: TGCAGCGTTAGTGGGGGGGCTAACAATGAGCAGTTCTTC
CDR3 protein: CSVSGGANNEQFF

CDR3 length: 18
J gene: TRBJ2-3
V gene: TRBV4-1
D gene: NA
clone size: few
CDR3 DNA: TGCGCCAGCAGCCATGCCCCCCGGGCGGGCGCTCGCACAGATACGCAGTATTTT
CDR3 protein: CASSHAPRAGARTDTQYF

CDR3 length: 15
J gene: TRBJ2-5
V gene: TRBV25-1
D gene: NA
clone size: NA
CDR3 DNA: TGTGCCAGCAGTGAGATTTACCGGGTCCAAGAGACCCAGTACTTC
CDR3 protein: CASSEIYRVQETQYF

CDR3 length: 16
J gene: TRBJ2-1
V gene: TRBV6-6
D gene: NA
clone size: once
CDR3 DNA: TGTGCCAGCAGTTACTCGCTGGGCGGGACTTACAATGAGCAGTTCTTC
CDR3 protein: CASSYSLGGTYNEQFF

CDR3 length: 15
J gene: TRBJ2-3
V gene: TRBV12-5
D gene: NA
clone size: NA
CDR3 DNA: TGTGCTAGTGTTGCGCTCCGGGGTGGCGCAGATACGCAGTATTTT
CDR3 protein: CASVALRGGADTQYF

CDR3 length: 15
J gene: TRBJ2-1
V gene: TRBV10-1
D gene: TRBD2
clone size: NA
CDR3 DNA: TGCGCCAGCAGTGATACTAGCGGGGATCTTGATGAGCAGTTCTTC
CDR3 protein: CASSDTSGDLDEQFF

CDR3 length: 16
J gene: TRBJ2-6
V gene: TRBV7-9
D gene: TRBD1
clone size: NA
CDR3 DNA: TGTGCCAGCAGCCGGACAGGGGGCTATGGGGCCAACGTCCTGACTTTC
CDR3 protein: CASSRTGGYGANVLTF

CDR3 length: 14
J gene: TRBJ2-5
V gene: TRBV11-1
D gene: TRBD1
clone size: NA
CDR3 DNA: TGTGCCAGCAGCGTGGACAGGGTAGGGGAGACCCAGTACTTC
CDR3 protein: CASSVDRVGETQYF